The text below deals with one T cell receptor beta chain. This entry comes from a study of Graves' ophthalmopathy and Graves' hyperthyroidism. RNA transcripts served as template for amplifying TCR beta CDR3 sequences. The first round was an RT-PCR with HTBI primers, and the second round was a multiplex PCR. TCRdb re-called the multiplex PCR reads with MiXCR, one entry per CDR3 protein. This table has 40,000 to 50,000 distinct CDR3 sequences, roughly 52% appearing once. The specimen was peripheral blood. This clonotype was obtained from an adult man with Graves' ophthalmopathy.

The CDR3 DNA follows: TGTGCCAGCAGCTTAGGTTTACTAGCGGGGGCCTCAGATACGCAGTATTTT. Translated, it gives CASSLGLLAGASDTQYF. V usage is TRBV7-8 and J usage is TRBJ2-3; 11 positions match TRBD2. CDR1 SGHVS and CDR2 FQNEAQ come from the germline V gene. Losses at the gene ends were 1 base for V and 4 bases for J; bases not matched to a gene: 7. The CDR3 has 17 amino acids.